One TCR beta chain is described in this entry. The antigen it recognizes is unknown. Relative to the germline gene, one junction end is altered; a read error may explain this. This sample is drawn from a study of cytomegalovirus exposure and HLA in healthy donors (dated by TCRdb to the late 2010s). Context from the whole study: According to an earlier analysis of around 600 of the donors, 150 million to 200 million T cells yielded 95 million to 140 million unique TCR beta sequences and roughly 280 Gb of sequence data. High-throughput TCR immunosequencing, statistical association of individual TCRs with disease status, and machine learning were combined to predict cytomegalovirus infection status. All discovery cohort repertoires had been generated on a single sequencing platform. A later genetic analysis used genome-wide SNP genotypes for about 65% of the 666 donors, treating that subset as a discovery cohort. Donor age, sex, ethnicity and CMV serostatus were compiled alongside the repertoire data. About five DR-DQ haplotypes were handled as single units for association and clustering, since linkage in the cohort was strong. Among over 350 genotyped donors of the cohort, an average of approximately 240,000 unique TCR beta nucleotide sequences were sequenced per donor, roughly a sixth of them non-productive. The study profiled the T cell repertoires of some 610 subjects by immunosequencing and related them to cytomegalovirus serostatus. In the later analysis, no new phenotypic data were used to find candidate immune exposures; instead, reliance was placed on TCR beta sequences and their occurrence across donors. The study aimed to test whether cataloging public T cell receptors could reveal signatures of past pathogen exposure. A later analysis re-examined previously published TCR beta repertoires from just over 650 donors and added high-resolution HLA genotyping to investigate patterns of TCR occurrence. Among the roughly 380 genotyped donors, approximately 82% belonged to the genetic ancestry cluster associated with self-reported Caucasian donors. An early release that covered fewer than 800 HLA-typed donors contained approximately 300 gigabases of sequencing data and tens of millions of unique TCR sequences. In addition to the first cohort of roughly 700 subjects, a separate validation cohort of 130 or so different subjects was used. The number of donors typed differed by locus, with 629-630 for A, B, C, DRB1 and DQB1, approximately 500 for DQA1, 600 to 610 for DPA1, and over 400 for DPB1. Class I and class II HLA loci were covered by the typing at four-digit resolution. To decide whether each TCR beta V gene segment behaved as functional or pseudogenic, an earlier analysis of some 600 of the donors relied on high-throughput TCR beta sequencing.

Overall study outcomes, separate from this receptor: A further reported finding was that TCR beta sequences accurately predicted the HLA-A and HLA-B alleles for most subjects in the first cohort. The authors suggested that the approach could potentially be extended to other disease states and immunological phenotypes. Some IMGT-functional V segments, including TRBV6-2 and TRBV6-3, could not be told apart with the 87-base-pair reads, so those segments were excluded. Three of the identified cytomegalovirus-associated TCR beta chains were confirmed in vitro to be specific for cytomegalovirus antigens. A later genetic analysis associated a missense DCLRE1C variant with V-gene and J-gene trimming of TCR beta chains, and an independent cohort replicated the association. Because counts were too low, under 20 rarely observed V segments, including chromosome 9 orphons, were left out of the earlier analysis of a few hundred of the donors. According to a later analysis, TCR association rates differed among HLA loci, with DRB1 alleles showing the most associated TCRs and HLA-C alleles showing the fewest. This cohort had only TCR beta chains sequenced, and the lack of alpha or paired-chain data limited which features could be detected. In a later analysis, most CMV-associated TCR beta chains were found to appear HLA-restricted, with HLA associations seemingly driven largely by CMV exposure. Linkage disequilibrium might explain the correlated functional status among segregating V segments, but an unknown experimental factor could not be ruled out. Sequencing depth was assumed to be roughly uniform across donors in the presence/absence analyses, though that assumption may not hold. For the cohort, immune exposure information was limited to CMV serostatus. Broadly in line with IMGT annotations, most TCR beta V segments showed up in productive rearrangements about 87% or about 30% of the time in an earlier analysis of 450 to 750 of the donors. The study gave a list of about 150 TCR beta chains associated with cytomegalovirus. Because HLA typing was missing for some donors at each locus, association tests included only the typed subset. Most TCR sequences were seen in very few donors, while some public TCRs were found in many individuals. Several of the top co-occurrence clusters appeared to be linked to parvovirus B19, influenza, CMV and Epstein-Barr virus, according to a later analysis. In a later analysis, HLA-associated TCR beta chains were found to be more clonally expanded and to have lower generation probabilities than equally common non-associated chains. Strong co-occurrence of HLA alleles, especially DR and DQ, made assigning TCR associations to individual alleles difficult. A later genetic analysis reported fewer N-insertions in productive TCRs among donors in an Asian-associated ancestry cluster than the approximately 700-donor mean. A group of highly shared sequence variants was considered likely to be a technical artifact of the sequencing pipeline. In both the original and validation cohorts, the classifier was reported to diagnose cytomegalovirus status with high specificity and sensitivity. At a false discovery rate of 0.05, a later analysis linked fewer than 20,000 TCR beta sequences to specific HLA alleles.

The cohort comprised some 730 healthy bone marrow donors. At the time of sampling, every cohort member was nominally healthy, though immune exposures that went unrecorded were likely present. The donor was CMV seropositive and belonged to the group of about 290 seropositive cohort members. Each donor provided a peripheral blood sample, and peripheral blood mononuclear cells were used for TCR beta sequencing. The Qiagen DNeasy Blood Extraction Kit was used to extract genomic DNA from the blood cell samples. There are 14 amino acids in the CDR3, from cysteine to phenylalanine inclusive. Of the read, only the CDR3 DNA is kept; its 42 bases are in frame from base 1. CDR1 and CDR2 (MNHEY, SVGAGI) derive from the germline V gene. The library came from the immunoSEQ multiplex PCR assay. A mixture of 60 forward primers for TCR Vbeta segments and 13 reverse primers for TCR Jbeta segments was used in the multiplex PCR. Amplification of the CDR3 region of rearranged TCR beta genes was performed with a multiplex PCR assay on genomic DNA. The Illumina HiSeq System was used to sequence the amplified TCR beta libraries as 87-base-pair reads. Processing in the source paper ran as follows. Across the roughly 700 repertoires, a later analysis counted around 80 million unique TCR beta chains, 9.5 million to 12 million of which were shared by at least two donors. Raw reads were error-corrected and collapsed into unique sequences with a nearest-neighbor algorithm that merged closely related sequences to remove PCR and sequencing errors. CDR3 sequences were aligned to IMGT reference sequences to assign V, D and J gene segments. For a sequence to be retained, at least a six-nucleotide match to both a V gene segment and a J gene segment was required. A rearrangement counted as productive if the CDR3 had no stop codons and remained in frame with V and J, and every other rearrangement counted as non-productive. CDR3 was defined by IMGT convention, running from the second conserved V-encoded cysteine to the conserved J-encoded phenylalanine. The earlier analysis of some 600 of the donors excluded sequences that lacked an unambiguous match to a single V gene segment. An earlier analysis of about 590 of the donors classified V segments as functional when productive rearrangements were above 56.7% and as segregating when the standard deviation between donors was above 5%. A statistical classification framework was built for diagnosing cytomegalovirus status from the catalog of TCR beta chain sequences. V and J gene assignment, in a later analysis, came from comparing TCR nucleotide sequences with IMGT/GENE-DB human TR gene sequences. In a later analysis, CDR3 sequences and most-parsimonious VDJ recombination scenarios were assigned using the TCRdist pipeline. In a later analysis, each TCR beta chain was defined by its CDR3 amino acid sequence together with its V-gene family, and reads lacking a unique V-gene family were excluded. As a way to deal with suspected cross-contamination and a sequencing artifact, a later analysis dropped 450 to 600 nucleotide sequences that were highly shared and had low generation probability. In a later analysis, a clonal expansion index was calculated for each public chain from normalized within-repertoire ranks of inferred template counts. In a later analysis, generation probabilities were computed using a VDJ recombination model fitted to out-of-frame rearrangements, and the results were checked against IGoR. In a later analysis, hypergeometric tests were used to score TCR-TCR, TCR-HLA and TCR-CMV co-occurrence, with a repertoire-size bias correction applied to TCR pairs. False discovery rates were estimated in a later analysis by permuting HLA or CMV assignments 20 times. In a later analysis, co-occurring TCRs were grouped using DBSCAN, and TCRdist sequence similarity was added for clustering within HLA-allele-positive subsets. For co-occurrence clustering, repertoires with fewer than 30,000 or more than 120,000 public chains were excluded, along with roughly 5 repertoires with anomalous nucleotide sharing. The immuneACCESS repertoire file appears here via TCRdb, limited to in-frame rearrangements. These files lack a portion of the clones; in checked studies, under half of the deficit traces to unresolved V genes, and the cause of the others is not known. From that table come the V and J calls and clone size; the DNA was used to work out D and trimming. For this sample there are about 190,000 clones; around 80% appear just once. Jointly, the top ten make up about 6% of the sample.

The sequence derives from a middle-aged man in good health and CMV-seropositive. The rearranged chain carries TRBV6-5 and TRBJ2-3; the D gene is possibly TRBD2, with 6 bases matching. The specimen was PBMCs. The CDR3 has the sequence CASRRDSSTDTQFF. The nucleotide sequence reads as follows: TGTGCCAGCCGCCGGGACTCTAGCACAGATACGCAGTTTTTT.